This T cell receptor beta chain was sequenced during a study of shared clonotypes between healthy human individuals. As processed by the authors: Junction-only sequences without quality scores were provided by ImmunoSEQ, so filtering was different. TCRdb's table, derived via immunoSEQ multiplex PCR, lists solely in-frame clones and lacks some. The V and J calls and clone size come from that table; D and trimming were worked out from the DNA. The sample lists a few million clones; 85% to 95% were seen once. Donation came from healthy HIV-negative adults that had no recent acute infections or vaccinations. Overall study results and limits: Owing to a small donor count, the genetic and exposure-history diversity represented was limited. Larger estimated richness was generally seen in naive subsets than in memory subsets.

Germline V gene sequence: CDR1 SQVTM, CDR2 ANQGSEA. The CDR3 length is 14 residues. V was pared by 3 bases and J by 2 bases, with 14 bases between. A note on this clone: The antigen remains unidentified.

This TCR came from a man in his late teens or twenties in good health. Some clones in this sample may be carry-over from other donors' samples. This rearrangement joins TRBV29-1 to TRBJ2-7, with D perhaps matching TRBD1 or TRBD2 (7 bases each). Sample: naive CD4+ T cells from PBMCs. Subset here: CD45RA+ positively selected. The CDR3: CSVDGAGGAYEQYF. Written as DNA, the CDR3 is TGCAGCGTTGATGGGGCAGGGGGGGCCTACGAGCAGTACTTC.